This T cell receptor beta chain was captured by sequencing in a study of type 1 regulatory T cells (TCRdb year 2021). Regarding the study in general: An in vitro protocol by which a Tr1-enriched, alloantigen-specific CD4 T cell product named T-allo10 was generated was characterized in the study. T-allo10 was being tested clinically in patients with hematological malignancies who were undergoing allogeneic hematopoietic stem cell transplantation.

The CDR3 numbers 14 residues from cysteine through phenylalanine. The read is trimmed to its CDR3 DNA, 42 bases read in frame from base 1. These reads were obtained on an Illumina MiSeq. The raw public reads went through TCRdb reprocessing: fastp at Q25, MiXCR clone calling, in-frame beta chains kept. Rows with a matching CDR3 protein are joined into one entry that keeps the most common DNA and genes. In this sample the table shows 88,000 or so distinct CDR3 sequences, less than 40% of which occur a single time. Clones ranked in the top ten supply 2.2% of the sample. On this clonotype itself: The target of this receptor is not known. The input lacks base qualities; no much larger clone sits a single base away.

Sequences were obtained from CD4+ T cells, either the whole sample or a sorted fraction (not recorded which). The source of this sequence is a human donor in good health. This sequence uses TRBV21-1 and TRBJ2-5; TRBD1, the D gene given by the table, was not confirmed from the DNA. TRBV21-1 is designated a pseudogene. The CDR3 region: CASSIGAGEETQYF. The nucleotide sequence is TGTGCCAGCAGCATTGGGGCAGGTGAAGAGACCCAGTACTTC.